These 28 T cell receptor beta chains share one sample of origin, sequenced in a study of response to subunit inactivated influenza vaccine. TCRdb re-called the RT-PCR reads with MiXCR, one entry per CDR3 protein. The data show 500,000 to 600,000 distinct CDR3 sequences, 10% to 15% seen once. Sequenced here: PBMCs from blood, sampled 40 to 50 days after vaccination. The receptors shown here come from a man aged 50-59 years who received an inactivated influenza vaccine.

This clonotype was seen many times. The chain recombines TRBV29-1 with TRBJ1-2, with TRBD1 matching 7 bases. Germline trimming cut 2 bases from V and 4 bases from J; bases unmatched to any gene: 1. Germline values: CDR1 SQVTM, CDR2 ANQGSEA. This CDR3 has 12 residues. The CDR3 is CSVENRGYGYTF. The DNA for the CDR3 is TGCAGCGTTGAAAACAGGGGCTATGGCTACACCTTC.

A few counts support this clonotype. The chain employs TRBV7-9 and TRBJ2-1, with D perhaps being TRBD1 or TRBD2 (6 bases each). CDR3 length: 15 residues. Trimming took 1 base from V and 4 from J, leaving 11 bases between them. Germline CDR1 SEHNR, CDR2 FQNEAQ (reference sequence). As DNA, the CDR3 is TGTGCCAGCAGCTTAGAGGGGGGTGCGTACAATGAGCAGTTCTTC. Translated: CASSLEGGAYNEQFF.

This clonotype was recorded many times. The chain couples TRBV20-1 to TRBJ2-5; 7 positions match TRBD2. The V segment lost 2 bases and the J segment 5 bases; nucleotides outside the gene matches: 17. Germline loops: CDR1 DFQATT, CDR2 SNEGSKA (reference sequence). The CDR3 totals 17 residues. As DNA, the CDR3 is TGCAGTGCTAGATGGCCCTCCATCGGGGGGATTATGGAGACCCAGTACTTC. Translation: CSARWPSIGGIMETQYF.

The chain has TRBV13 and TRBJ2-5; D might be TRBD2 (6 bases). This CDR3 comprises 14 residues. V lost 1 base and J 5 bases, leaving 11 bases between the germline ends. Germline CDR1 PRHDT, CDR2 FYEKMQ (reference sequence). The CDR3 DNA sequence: TGTGCCAGCAGCTTAGTTGCTAGCGAGGAGACCCAGTACTTC. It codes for CASSLVASEETQYF.

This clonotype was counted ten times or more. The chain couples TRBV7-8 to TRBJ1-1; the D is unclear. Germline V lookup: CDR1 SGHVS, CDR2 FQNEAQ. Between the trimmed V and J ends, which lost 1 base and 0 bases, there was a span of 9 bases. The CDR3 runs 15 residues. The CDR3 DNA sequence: TGTGCCAGCAGCTTAGAGGAACAGATGAACACTGAAGCTTTCTTT. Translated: CASSLEEQMNTEAFF.

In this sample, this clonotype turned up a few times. CDR3 sequence reads: CASSLATRAETQYF. CDR3 coding DNA: TGTGCCAGCAGCTTAGCTACCAGGGCTGAGACCCAGTACTTC. The genes are TRBV7-9 and TRBJ2-5, with D tentatively TRBD1 (5 bases). The V gene lost 0 bases and the J gene lost 5 bases, with 10 bases spanning the gap. CDR3 size: 14 residues. Germline V gives CDR1 SEHNR, CDR2 FQNEAQ (reference sequence).

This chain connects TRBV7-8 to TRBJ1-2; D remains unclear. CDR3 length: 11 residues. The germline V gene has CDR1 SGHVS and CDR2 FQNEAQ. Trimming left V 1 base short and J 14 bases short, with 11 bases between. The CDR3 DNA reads TGTGCCAGCAGCTTAGACGGACTATGGACCTTC. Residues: CASSLDGLWTF.

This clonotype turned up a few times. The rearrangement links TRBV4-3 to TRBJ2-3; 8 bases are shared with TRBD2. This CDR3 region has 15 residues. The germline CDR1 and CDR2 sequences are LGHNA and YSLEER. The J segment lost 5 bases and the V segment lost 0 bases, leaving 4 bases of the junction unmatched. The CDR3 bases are TGCGCCAGCAGCCAAGATCTTACTAGCGGAGATACGCAGTATTTT. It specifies CASSQDLTSGDTQYF.

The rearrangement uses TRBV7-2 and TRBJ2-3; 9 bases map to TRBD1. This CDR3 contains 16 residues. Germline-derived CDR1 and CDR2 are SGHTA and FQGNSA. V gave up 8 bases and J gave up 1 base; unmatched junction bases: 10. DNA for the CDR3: TGTGCCAGCGGCTCCGGGACAGGGTTGGGCACAGATACGCAGTATTTT. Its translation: CASGSGTGLGTDTQYF. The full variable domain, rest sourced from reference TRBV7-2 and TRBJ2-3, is GAGVSQSPSNKVTEKGKDVELRCDPISGHTALYWYRQSLGQGLEFLIYFQGNSAPDKSGLPSDRFSAERTGGSVSTLTIQRTQQEDSAVYLCASGSGTGLGTDTQYFGPGTRLTVL.

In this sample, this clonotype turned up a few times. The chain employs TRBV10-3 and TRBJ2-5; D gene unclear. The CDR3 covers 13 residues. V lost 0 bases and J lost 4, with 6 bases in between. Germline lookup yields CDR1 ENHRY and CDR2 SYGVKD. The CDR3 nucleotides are TGTGCCATCAGTGAGTCGAAATTAGAGACCCAGTACTTC. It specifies CAISESKLETQYF.

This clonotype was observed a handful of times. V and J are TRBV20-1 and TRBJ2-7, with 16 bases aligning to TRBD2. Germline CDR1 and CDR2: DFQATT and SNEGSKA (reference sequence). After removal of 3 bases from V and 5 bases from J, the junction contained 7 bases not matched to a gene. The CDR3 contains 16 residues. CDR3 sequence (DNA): TGCAGTGCTAGGCCCGGGACTAGCGGGGGGGTCGACGAGCAGTACTTC. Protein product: CSARPGTSGGVDEQYF.

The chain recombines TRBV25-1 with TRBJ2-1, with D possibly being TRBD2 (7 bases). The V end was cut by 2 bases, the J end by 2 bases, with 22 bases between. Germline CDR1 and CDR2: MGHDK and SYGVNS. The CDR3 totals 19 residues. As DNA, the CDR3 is TGTGCCAGCAGTGAAGGGTGGGACGGGGGGCATGGGGCCTACAATGAGCAGTTCTTC. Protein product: CASSEGWDGGHGAYNEQFF.

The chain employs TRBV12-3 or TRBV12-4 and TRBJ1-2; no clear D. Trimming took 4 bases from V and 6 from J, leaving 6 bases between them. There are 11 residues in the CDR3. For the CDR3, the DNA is TGTGCCAGCAGTTCTTCCAATGGCTACACCTTC. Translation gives CASSSSNGYTF.

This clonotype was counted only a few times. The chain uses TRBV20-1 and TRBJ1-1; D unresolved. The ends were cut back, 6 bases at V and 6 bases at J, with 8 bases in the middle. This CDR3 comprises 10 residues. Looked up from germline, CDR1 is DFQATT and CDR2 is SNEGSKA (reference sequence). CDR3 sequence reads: CSAGGSEAFF. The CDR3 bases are TGCAGTGCGGGTGGGTCTGAAGCTTTCTTT.

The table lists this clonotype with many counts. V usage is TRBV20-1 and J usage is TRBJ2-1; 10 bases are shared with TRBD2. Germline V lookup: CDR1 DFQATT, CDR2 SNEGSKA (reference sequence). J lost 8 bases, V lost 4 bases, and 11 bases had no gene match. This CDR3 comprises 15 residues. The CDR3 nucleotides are TGCAGTGCTAAAGGGGCTAGCGGGAGAGGGGATGAGCAGTTCTTC. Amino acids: CSAKGASGRGDEQFF.

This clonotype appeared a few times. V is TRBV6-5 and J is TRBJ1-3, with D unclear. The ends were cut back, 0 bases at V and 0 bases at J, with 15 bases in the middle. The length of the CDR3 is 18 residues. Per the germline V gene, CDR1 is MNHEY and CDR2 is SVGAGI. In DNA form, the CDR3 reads TGTGCCAGCAGTTACTCATTCCTACAACTCTACTCTGGAAACACCATATATTTT. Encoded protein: CASSYSFLQLYSGNTIYF.

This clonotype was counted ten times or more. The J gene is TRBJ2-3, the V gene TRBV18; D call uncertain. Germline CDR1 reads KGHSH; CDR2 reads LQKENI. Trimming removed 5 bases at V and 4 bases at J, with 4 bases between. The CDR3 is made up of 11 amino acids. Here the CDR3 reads CASSTADTQYF. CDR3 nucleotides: TGTGCCAGCTCAACCGCAGATACGCAGTATTTT.

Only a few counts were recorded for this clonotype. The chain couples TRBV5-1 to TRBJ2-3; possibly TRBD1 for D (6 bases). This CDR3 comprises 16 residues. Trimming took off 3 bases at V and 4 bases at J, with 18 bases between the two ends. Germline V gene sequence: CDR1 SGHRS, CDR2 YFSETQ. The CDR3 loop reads CASSSQPPTGPDTQYF. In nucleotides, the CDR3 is TGCGCCAGCAGCTCCCAACCACCGACAGGTCCAGATACGCAGTATTTT.

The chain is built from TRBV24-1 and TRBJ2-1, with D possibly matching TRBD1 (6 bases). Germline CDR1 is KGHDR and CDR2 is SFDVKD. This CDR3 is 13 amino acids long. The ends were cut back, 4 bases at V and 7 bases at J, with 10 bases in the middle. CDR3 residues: CATSEGAGNEQFF. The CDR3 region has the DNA TGTGCCACCAGTGAGGGGGCTGGGAATGAGCAGTTCTTC.

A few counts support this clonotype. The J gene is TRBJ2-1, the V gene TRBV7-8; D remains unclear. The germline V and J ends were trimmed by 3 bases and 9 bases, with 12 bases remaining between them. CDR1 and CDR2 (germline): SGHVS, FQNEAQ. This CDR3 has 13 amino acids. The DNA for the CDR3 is TGTGCCAGCAGCTTCAGCCAGGCGGCTGAGCAGTTCTTC. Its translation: CASSFSQAAEQFF.

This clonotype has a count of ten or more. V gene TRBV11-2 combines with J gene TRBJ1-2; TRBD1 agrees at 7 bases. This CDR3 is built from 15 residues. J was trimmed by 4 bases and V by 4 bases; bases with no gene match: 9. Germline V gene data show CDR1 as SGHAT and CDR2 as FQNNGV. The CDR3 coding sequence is TGTGCCAGCAGCTCCACGACAGGGCTTACCTATGGCTACACCTTC. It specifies CASSSTTGLTYGYTF.

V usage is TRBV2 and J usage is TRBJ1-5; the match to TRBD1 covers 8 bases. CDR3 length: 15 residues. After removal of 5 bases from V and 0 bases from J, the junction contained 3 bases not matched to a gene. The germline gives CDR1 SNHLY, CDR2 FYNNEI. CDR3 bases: TGTGCCAGCAGTCGACAGGGGTCTAGCAATCAGCCCCAGCATTTT. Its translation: CASSRQGSSNQPQHF.

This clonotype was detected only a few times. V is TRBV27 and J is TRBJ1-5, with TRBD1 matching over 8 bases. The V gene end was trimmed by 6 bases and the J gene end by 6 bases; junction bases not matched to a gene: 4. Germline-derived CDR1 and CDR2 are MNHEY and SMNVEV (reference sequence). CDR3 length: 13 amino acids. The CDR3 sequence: CASRGDRFQPQHF. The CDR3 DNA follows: TGTGCCAGCAGGGGGGACAGGTTTCAGCCCCAGCATTTT.

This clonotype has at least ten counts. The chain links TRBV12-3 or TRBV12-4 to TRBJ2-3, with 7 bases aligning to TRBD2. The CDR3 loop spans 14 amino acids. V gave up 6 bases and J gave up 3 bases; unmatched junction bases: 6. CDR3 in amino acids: CASSYSGKTDTQYF. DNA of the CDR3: TGTGCCAGCAGCTACAGCGGGAAGACAGATACGCAGTATTTT.

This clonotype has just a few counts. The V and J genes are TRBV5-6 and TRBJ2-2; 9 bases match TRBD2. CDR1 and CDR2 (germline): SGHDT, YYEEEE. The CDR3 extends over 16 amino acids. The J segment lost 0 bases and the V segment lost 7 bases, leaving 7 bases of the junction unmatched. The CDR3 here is CASYGGGAANTGELFF. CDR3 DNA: TGTGCCAGCTACGGCGGGGGGGCCGCGAACACCGGGGAGCTGTTTTTT. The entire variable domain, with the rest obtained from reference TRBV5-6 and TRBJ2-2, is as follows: DAGVTQSPTHLIKTRGQQVTLRCSPKSGHDTVSWYQQALGQGPQFIFQYYEEEERQRGNFPDRFSGHQFPNYSSELNVNALLLGDSALYLCASYGGGAANTGELFFGEGSRLTVL.

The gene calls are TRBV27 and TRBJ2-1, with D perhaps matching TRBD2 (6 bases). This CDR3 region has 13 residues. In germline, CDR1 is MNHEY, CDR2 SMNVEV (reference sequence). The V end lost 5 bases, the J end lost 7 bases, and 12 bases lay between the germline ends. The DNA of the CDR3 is TGTGCCAGCAGTCCCCGCGGAGGGAATGAGCAGTTCTTC. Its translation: CASSPRGGNEQFF.

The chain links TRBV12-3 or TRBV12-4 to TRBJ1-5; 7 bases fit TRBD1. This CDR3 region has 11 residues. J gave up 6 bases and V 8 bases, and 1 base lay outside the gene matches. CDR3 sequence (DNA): TGTGCCAGCCAGGGGGGTCAGCCCCAGCATTTT. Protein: CASQGGQPQHF.

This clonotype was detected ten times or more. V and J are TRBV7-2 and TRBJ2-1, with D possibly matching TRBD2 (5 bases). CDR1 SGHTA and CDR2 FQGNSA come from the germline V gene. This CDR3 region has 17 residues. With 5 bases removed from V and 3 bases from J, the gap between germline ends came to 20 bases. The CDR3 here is CASSPYLAHIFYNEQFF. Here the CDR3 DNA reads TGTGCCAGCAGCCCCTATCTAGCCCACATCTTCTACAATGAGCAGTTCTTC.